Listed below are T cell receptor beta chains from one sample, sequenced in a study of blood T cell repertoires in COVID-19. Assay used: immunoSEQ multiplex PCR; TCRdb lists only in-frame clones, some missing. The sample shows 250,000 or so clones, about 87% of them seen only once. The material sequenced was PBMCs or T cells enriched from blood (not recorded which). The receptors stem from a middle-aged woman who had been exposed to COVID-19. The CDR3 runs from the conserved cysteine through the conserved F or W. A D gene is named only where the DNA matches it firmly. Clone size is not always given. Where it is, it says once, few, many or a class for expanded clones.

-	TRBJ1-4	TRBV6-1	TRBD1	CASSEADRAKLFF	TGTGCCAGCAGTGAAGCTGACAGGGCAAAACTGTTTTTT
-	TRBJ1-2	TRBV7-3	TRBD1	CASSATGTGSDGYTF	TGTGCCAGCAGCGCCACCGGGACAGGGAGCGATGGCTACACCTTC
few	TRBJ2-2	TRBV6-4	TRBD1	CASSGTGDTGELFF	TGTGCCAGCAGTGGGACAGGGGACACCGGGGAGCTGTTTTTT
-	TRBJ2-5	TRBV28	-	CASSRPPGETQYF	TGTGCCAGCAGCCGCCCCCCGGGAGAGACCCAGTACTTC
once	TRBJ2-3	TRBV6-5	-	CASSPVRESTDTQYF	TGTGCCAGCAGTCCCGTCCGGGAGAGCACAGATACGCAGTATTTT
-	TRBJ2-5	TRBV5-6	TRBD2	CASSLWRYELAALETQYF	TGTGCCAGCAGCTTATGGAGGTACGAGCTAGCGGCCCTAGAGACCCAGTACTTC
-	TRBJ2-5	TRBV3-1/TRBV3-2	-	CASSLFKSGLQETQYF	TGTGCCAGCAGCCTCTTCAAGTCGGGTCTACAAGAGACCCAGTACTTC
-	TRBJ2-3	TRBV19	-	CASSMVGSKDTQYF	TGTGCCAGTAGTATGGTAGGGAGTAAGGATACGCAGTATTTT
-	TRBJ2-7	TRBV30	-	CAWRRRRRYF	TGTGCCTGGAGGCGACGGAGAAGGTACTTC
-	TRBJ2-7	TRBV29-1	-	CSVAQAYEQYF	TGCAGCGTTGCACAGGCCTACGAGCAGTACTTC
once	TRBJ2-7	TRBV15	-	CATGTKTAEQYF	TGTGCCACCGGGACAAAGACGGCCGAGCAGTACTTC
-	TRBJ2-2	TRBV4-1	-	CASSQRGTGELFF	TGCGCCAGCAGCCAGCGGGGCACCGGGGAGCTGTTTTTT
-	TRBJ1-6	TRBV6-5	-	CASSLQGRPPLHF	TGTGCCAGCAGCTTACAGGGCCGCCCACCCCTCCACTTT
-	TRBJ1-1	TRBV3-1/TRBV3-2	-	CASAPGDDTEAFF	TGTGCCAGCGCACCCGGGGATGACACTGAAGCTTTCTTT
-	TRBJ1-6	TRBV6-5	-	CASSYSKARGNSPLHF	TGTGCCAGCAGTTACTCCAAGGCAAGGGGAAATTCACCCCTCCACTTT
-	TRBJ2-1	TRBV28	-	CASSPGTLRNEQFF	TGTGCCAGCAGTCCTGGGACATTGAGGAATGAGCAGTTCTTC
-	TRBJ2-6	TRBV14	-	CASSQDRTSGANVLTF	TGTGCCAGCAGCCAAGACAGAACCTCTGGGGCCAACGTCCTGACTTTC
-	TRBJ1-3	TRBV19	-	CASSGRGGMGNTIYF	TGTGCCAGTAGTGGACGAGGAGGGATGGGAAACACCATATATTTT
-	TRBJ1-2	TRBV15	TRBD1	CATSRADAKGAGYTF	TGTGCCACCAGCAGAGCCGATGCAAAGGGGGCTGGCTACACCTTC
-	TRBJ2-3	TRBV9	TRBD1	CASSGGTGHTDTQYF	TGTGCCAGCAGCGGAGGGACAGGGCACACAGATACGCAGTATTTT
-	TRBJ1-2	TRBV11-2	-	CASSLEGDGYTF	TGTGCCAGCAGCTTAGAGGGAGACGGCTACACCTTC
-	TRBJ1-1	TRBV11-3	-	CASSLVGRDEAFF	TGTGCCAGCAGCTTGGTCGGACGGGATGAAGCTTTCTTT
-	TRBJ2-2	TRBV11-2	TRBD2	CASSRILAGTNTGELFF	TGTGCCAGCAGCCGTATACTAGCGGGGACGAACACCGGGGAGCTGTTTTTT
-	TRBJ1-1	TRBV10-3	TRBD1	CAISEHRGLTKIEAFF	TGTGCCATCAGTGAGCATAGGGGGCTTACGAAGATTGAAGCTTTCTTT
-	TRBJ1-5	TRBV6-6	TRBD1	CASSLRGTGFMRNQPQHF	TGTGCCAGCAGTCTGAGGGGGACAGGGTTTATGCGCAATCAGCCCCAGCATTTT
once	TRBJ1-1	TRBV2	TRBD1	CASRDRVGNTEAFF	TGTGCCAGCAGGGACAGGGTGGGGAACACTGAAGCTTTCTTT
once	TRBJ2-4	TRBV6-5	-	CASSSPPQGNIQYF	TGTGCCAGCAGTTCCCCCCCCCAGGGAAACATTCAGTACTTC
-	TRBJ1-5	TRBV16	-	CASSQTDWDQPQHF	TGTGCCAGCAGCCAAACGGACTGGGATCAGCCCCAGCATTTT
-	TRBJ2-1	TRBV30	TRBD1	CAWSPTGGWSDEQFF	TGTGCCTGGAGTCCGACAGGGGGCTGGAGTGATGAGCAGTTCTTC
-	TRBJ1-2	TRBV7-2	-	CASSFSEAVGYTF	TGTGCCAGCAGCTTCTCGGAGGCAGTCGGCTACACCTTC
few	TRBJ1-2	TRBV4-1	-	CASSQETGSNYGYTF	TGCGCCAGCAGCCAAGAAACAGGGAGTAACTATGGCTACACCTTC
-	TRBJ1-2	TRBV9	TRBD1	CASREGGGAGGYTF	TGTGCCAGCAGGGAAGGAGGGGGCGCGGGTGGCTACACCTTC
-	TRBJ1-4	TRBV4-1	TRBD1	CASSQSDRVNEKLFF	TGCGCCAGCAGCCAGTCGGACAGGGTTAATGAAAAACTGTTTTTT
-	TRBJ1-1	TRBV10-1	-	CASSYQGMNTEAFF	TGCGCCAGCAGTTACCAGGGGATGAACACTGAAGCTTTCTTT
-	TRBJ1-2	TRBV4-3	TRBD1	CASSQNLVQGGGYGYTF	TGCGCCAGCAGCCAAAATTTGGTCCAAGGGGGCGGCTATGGCTACACCTTC
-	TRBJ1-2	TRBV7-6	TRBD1	CASSSTGVYGYTF	TGTGCCAGCAGCTCGACAGGGGTTTATGGCTACACCTTC
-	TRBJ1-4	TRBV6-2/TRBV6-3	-	CASSYSHEKLFF	TGTGCCAGCAGTTACAGCCATGAAAAACTGTTTTTT
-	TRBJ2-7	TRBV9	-	CASSSPYWRGPSYEQYF	TGTGCCAGCAGCTCTCCCTATTGGCGGGGGCCGTCCTACGAGCAGTACTTC
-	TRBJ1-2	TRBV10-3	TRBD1	CAIRWGTGEYGYTF	TGTGCCATCCGCTGGGGGACAGGAGAGTATGGCTACACCTTC
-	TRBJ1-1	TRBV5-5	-	CASSLYIWELNAEAFF	TGTGCCAGCAGCTTATATATTTGGGAGTTGAACGCTGAAGCTTTCTTT
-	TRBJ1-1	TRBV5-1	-	CASSQQEEGTEAFF	TGTGCCAGCAGCCAACAGGAGGAGGGTACTGAAGCTTTCTTT
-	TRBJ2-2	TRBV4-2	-	CASSQEFTAVAGELFF	TGTGCCAGCAGCCAAGAATTCACAGCTGTAGCCGGGGAGCTGTTTTTT
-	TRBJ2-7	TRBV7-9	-	CASSQPSDATRYEQYF	TGTGCCAGCAGCCAACCCTCCGACGCCACCAGGTACGAGCAGTACTTC
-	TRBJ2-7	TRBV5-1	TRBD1	CASSLRQGAYEQYF	TGCGCCAGCTCCTTGCGACAGGGGGCCTACGAGCAGTACTTC
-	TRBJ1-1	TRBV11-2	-	CASSLFGVEAFF	TGTGCCAGCAGCTTATTTGGAGTAGAAGCTTTCTTT
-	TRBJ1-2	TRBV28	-	CASSLGHPGYTF	TGTGCCAGCAGTTTGGGGCACCCTGGCTACACCTTC
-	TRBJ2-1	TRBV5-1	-	CASSTPRGSYNEQFF	TGTGCCAGCAGCACTCCTCGAGGCTCCTACAATGAGCAGTTCTTC
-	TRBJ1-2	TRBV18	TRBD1	CASSPGGGNNYGYTF	TGTGCCAGCTCACCAGGAGGGGGCAATAACTATGGCTACACCTTC
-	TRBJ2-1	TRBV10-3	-	CAISDPTGDTSYNEQFF	TGTGCCATCAGTGACCCTACAGGCGACACCTCCTACAATGAGCAGTTCTTC
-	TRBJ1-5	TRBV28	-	CASSSYNQPQHF	TGTGCCAGCAGTTCCTACAATCAGCCCCAGCATTTT
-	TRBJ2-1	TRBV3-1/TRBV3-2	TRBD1	CASSAGQGSYNEQFF	TGTGCCAGCAGCGCAGGACAGGGCTCCTACAATGAGCAGTTCTTC
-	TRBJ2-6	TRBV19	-	CASDSRLNSGANVLTF	TGTGCCAGTGACTCGCGGTTAAACTCTGGGGCCAACGTTCTGACTTTC